The next 32 T cell receptor beta chains were all read from a single sample in a study of control samples from healthy donors and cancer patients. Here immunoSEQ multiplex PCR was the method, and the copy in TCRdb shows in-frame clones only, minus some. This table has about 110,000 clones, approximately 80% appearing once. The sequenced sample was blood. All receptors come from a man between 18 and 29 years old in good health.

The rearrangement joins TRBV15 to TRBJ1-2, with 9 bases fitting TRBD1. The CDR3 length is 15 residues. The trim removed 0 bases at V and 4 bases at J, leaving 3 bases unmatched. CDR1 LNHNV and CDR2 YYDKDF come from the germline V gene (reference sequence). The CDR3 sequence is CATSREGQGVYGYTF. The CDR3 nucleotides are TGTGCCACCAGCAGAGAGGGACAGGGTGTCTATGGCTACACCTTC. The full variable domain, completed using reference TRBV15 and TRBJ1-2, is DAMVIQNPRYQVTQFGKPVTLSCSQTLNHNVMYWYQQKSSQAPKLLFHYYDKDFNNEADTPDNFQSRRPNTSFCFLDIRSPGLGDTAMYLCATSREGQGVYGYTFGSGTRLTVV.

The chain is built from TRBV19 and TRBJ1-1; 8 positions agree with TRBD1. V lost 6 bases and J lost 2; bases outside the gene matches: 8. The germline gives CDR1 LNHDA, CDR2 SQIVND (reference sequence). This CDR3 has 15 residues. The CDR3 DNA reads TGTGCCAGTAGGACAGGGGCCTCCCTTAACACTGAAGCTTTCTTT. Encoded protein: CASRTGASLNTEAFF. Full variable domain (outside the CDR3, taken from reference TRBV19 and TRBJ1-1): DGGITQSPKYLFRKEGQNVTLSCEQNLNHDAMYWYRQDPGQGLRLIYYSQIVNDFQKGDIAEGYSVSREKKESFPLTVTSAQKNPTAFYLCASRTGASLNTEAFFGQGTRLTVV.

This clone was seen a single time. The rearrangement uses TRBV3-1 (or the pseudogene TRBV3-2) and TRBJ2-1; 10 bases map to TRBD2. Germline CDR1 and CDR2: LGHDT and YNNKEL (reference sequence). Trimming at V came to 9 bases and at J to 6 bases, leaving 8 bases not matched to a gene. The length of the CDR3 is 14 residues. The CDR3 region is CARKSGGARNEQFF. The CDR3 nucleotides are TGTGCCAGGAAGAGCGGGGGGGCCCGCAATGAGCAGTTCTTC.

This rearrangement joins TRBV28 to TRBJ2-7; possibly TRBD1 for D (6 bases). The CDR3 is 12 amino acids. Germline V lookup: CDR1 MDHEN, CDR2 SYDVKM. V was pared by 7 bases and J by 5 bases, with 12 bases between. For the CDR3, the DNA is TGTGCCAGCACCCAGGGGTCCGACGAGCAGTACTTC. Translated: CASTQGSDEQYF.

The chain links TRBV30 to TRBJ2-3; D gene ambiguous. This CDR3 has 12 amino acids. Germline V CDR1 and CDR2: GTSNPN, SVGIG (reference sequence). V was clipped by 2 bases and J by 2 bases, with 5 bases between them. The chain's CDR3 is CAWSMITDTQYF. In nucleotides, the CDR3 is TGTGCCTGGAGTATGATCACAGATACGCAGTATTTT. The full variable domain, completed using reference TRBV30 and TRBJ2-3, is SQTIHQWPATLVQPVGSPLSLECTVEGTSNPNLYWYRQAAGRGLQLLFYSVGIGQISSEVPQNLSASRPQDRQFILSSKKLLLSDSGFYLCAWSMITDTQYFGPGTRLTVL.

This clone was found once. The chain is built from TRBV9 and TRBJ2-7, with a tentative D call TRBD2 (6 bases). V lost 4 bases and J 4 bases, leaving 15 bases between the germline ends. Germline assignment: CDR1 SGDLS and CDR2 YYNGEE. The CDR3 spans 14 residues. The CDR3 DNA reads TGTGCCAGCAGCCCGGGGGTCATAGGGTACGAGCAGTACGTC. Residues: CASSPGVIGYEQYV.

This clone was seen a handful of times. This rearrangement joins TRBV24-1 to TRBJ2-3; no firm D call. The germline V gene has CDR1 KGHDR and CDR2 SFDVKD. Between the trimmed V and J ends, which lost 4 bases and 0 bases, there was a span of 13 bases. The CDR3 is made up of 16 amino acids. The CDR3 DNA reads TGTGCCACCAGTGAATCCGCGGTATCTAGCACAGATACGCAGTATTTT. Its translation is CATSESAVSSTDTQYF.

The chain combines TRBV10-2 with TRBJ1-4; 7 positions agree with TRBD1. Germline V gene data show CDR1 as WSHSY and CDR2 as SAAADI. The V gene end was trimmed by 6 bases and the J gene end by 8 bases; junction bases not matched to a gene: 12. The CDR3 totals 15 residues. CDR3 sequence: CASSPSGQFTEKLFF. In DNA form, the CDR3 reads TGCGCCAGCAGCCCCTCGGGACAGTTTACGGAAAAACTGTTTTTT.

V usage is TRBV2 and J usage is TRBJ1-1, with D unclear. The CDR3 totals 15 residues. Per germline, CDR1 SNHLY and CDR2 FYNNEI. The V and J ends lost 6 bases and 7 bases respectively, with 21 bases between them. The CDR3 sequence: CASRKTTKEAGEAFF. The CDR3 DNA follows: TGTGCCAGCAGGAAAACTACCAAAGAAGCGGGTGAAGCTTTCTTT.

The J gene is TRBJ2-7, the V gene TRBV19; D is unclear. CDR1 and CDR2 from the germline V gene are LNHDA and SQIVND (reference sequence). Trimming took 5 bases from V and 3 from J, leaving 14 bases between them. This CDR3 spans 14 amino acids. CDR3 DNA: TGTGCCAGTAGTTTGGTAGGGTCAAGCTACGAGCAGTACTTC. Amino acids: CASSLVGSSYEQYF.

This clone has just one count. The gene calls are TRBV6-5 and TRBJ2-5; 7 bases line up with TRBD2. The CDR3 length is 15 residues. The junction had 6 bases not matched to a gene; V was cut back by 0 bases and J by 5 bases. The germline V gene has CDR1 MNHEY and CDR2 SVGAGI. The chain's CDR3 is CASSYSSSGYETQYF. The CDR3 nucleotides are TGTGCCAGCAGTTACTCGAGTAGCGGGTACGAGACCCAGTACTTC.

CDR3: CASSLAGGRGETQYF. The CDR3 coding sequence is TGTGCCAGCAGCTTAGCAGGGGGCAGGGGGGAGACCCAGTACTTC. This rearrangement joins TRBV7-8 to TRBJ2-5; 7 bases are shared with TRBD1. The germline V gene has CDR1 SGHVS and CDR2 FQNEAQ. This CDR3 spans 15 amino acids. V shed 0 bases, J shed 5 bases, and the junction held 6 bases outside the gene matches.

This clone was seen repeatedly, ten times or more. Other DNA sequences in the same sample also yield this CDR3. This sequence joins TRBV24-1 and TRBJ1-5; the D gene is possibly TRBD1 (6 bases). Germline CDR1 reads KGHDR; CDR2 reads SFDVKD. The V end lost 5 bases, the J end lost 2 bases, and 6 bases lay between the germline ends. CDR3 length: 13 residues. The CDR3 sequence: CATSGQGNQPQHF. The DNA of the CDR3 is TGTGCCACCAGTGGACAGGGCAATCAGCCCCAGCATTTT.

The J gene is TRBJ2-2, the V gene TRBV9, with 7 bases lining up with TRBD1. The CDR3 totals 16 residues. V shed 3 bases, J shed 5 bases, and the junction held 10 bases outside the gene matches. Germline V lookup: CDR1 SGDLS, CDR2 YYNGEE. CDR3 amino acids: CASSATDRPRTGELFF. CDR3 DNA sequence: TGTGCCAGCAGCGCCACGGACAGGCCCCGTACCGGGGAGCTGTTTTTT.

This chain links TRBV9 with TRBJ2-3; 7 bases align to TRBD2. This CDR3 has 16 amino acids. Trimming took 5 bases from V and 2 from J; bases not matched to a gene: 11. Germline values: CDR1 SGDLS, CDR2 YYNGEE. In DNA form, the CDR3 reads TGTGCCAGCAGTCCCCGGGGGGTCTACCCCACAGATACGCAGTATTTT. Protein: CASSPRGVYPTDTQYF.

This sequence joins TRBV7-9 and TRBJ1-6; D unresolved. From germline, CDR1 is SEHNR and CDR2 FQNEAQ (reference sequence). The V end was cut by 1 base, the J end by 10 bases, with 14 bases between. CDR3 length equals 15 residues. The CDR3: CASSLVGGRESPLHF. CDR3 coding DNA: TGTGCCAGCAGCTTAGTTGGAGGGAGAGAATCACCCCTCCACTTT.

This chain uses TRBV20-1 with TRBJ2-1; no clear D gene. From germline, CDR1 is DFQATT and CDR2 SNEGSKA (reference sequence). Between the trimmed V and J ends, which lost 4 bases and 7 bases, there was a span of 8 bases. The CDR3 extends over 11 amino acids. This CDR3 reads CSATRGNEQFF. The CDR3 DNA reads TGCAGTGCTACCAGAGGAAATGAGCAGTTCTTC.

The rearrangement uses TRBV19 and TRBJ2-3; 8 bases line up with TRBD1. This CDR3 region has 17 residues. Germline CDR1 LNHDA, CDR2 SQIVND (reference sequence). The ends lost 5 bases at V and 2 bases at J; junction bases unmatched: 12. This CDR3 reads CASSSLSDREHTDTQYF. DNA for the CDR3: TGTGCCAGTAGTTCACTCTCGGACAGGGAGCACACAGATACGCAGTATTTT.

This clone was seen only a few times. The chain is built from TRBV5-1 and TRBJ1-1; D gene unclear. Trimming cost V 1 base and J 4 bases, with 20 bases left between them. Germline values: CDR1 SGHRS, CDR2 YFSETQ. CDR3 size: 17 residues. CDR3 nucleotide sequence: TGCGCCAGCAGCTTGACAATCTCCGGGAATTGGGGCACTGAAGCTTTCTTT. It is translated as CASSLTISGNWGTEAFF.

This chain connects TRBV6-4 to TRBJ1-1; D gene uncertain. V was cut by 6 bases and J by 2 bases, with 4 bases left in between. The CDR3 extends over 11 amino acids. The germline V gene encodes CDR1 MRHNA and CDR2 SNTAGT. This CDR3 is CASRENTEAFF. The CDR3 bases are TGTGCCAGCAGAGAAAACACTGAAGCTTTCTTT.

This clone was seen a handful of times. The CDR3, as DNA: TGTGCCACCAGCAGAGCGGGACAGTCTTTGCAGTACTTC. This encodes CATSRAGQSLQYF. The V gene is TRBV15, the J gene TRBJ2-7; 7 bases fit TRBD1. CDR1 is LNHNV and CDR2 is YYDKDF in the germline V gene (reference sequence). CDR3 length equals 13 residues. J was trimmed by 9 bases and V by 1 base; bases with no gene match: 6.

The rearrangement joins TRBV15 to TRBJ2-7; the D call may be TRBD1 or TRBD2 (5 bases each). Per the germline V gene, CDR1 is LNHNV and CDR2 is YYDKDF (reference sequence). Trimming left V 1 base short and J 1 base short, with 14 bases between. The CDR3 has 16 amino acids. The CDR3 DNA sequence: TGTGCCACCAGCAGAGGGGGGAAAACACGATCCTACGAGCAGTACGTC. Amino acids: CATSRGGKTRSYEQYV.

The chain couples TRBV7-9 to TRBJ1-6; 7 nucleotides align to TRBD1. The J segment lost 8 bases and the V segment lost 1 base, leaving 2 bases of the junction unmatched. CDR3 length: 14 residues. CDR1 and CDR2 (germline): SEHNR, FQNEAQ (reference sequence). CDR3 protein: CASSLGRGYSPLHF. CDR3 nucleotide sequence: TGTGCCAGCAGCTTAGGCAGGGGGTATTCACCCCTCCACTTT.

This rearrangement joins TRBV9 to TRBJ2-2; D unresolved. V was trimmed by 0 bases and J by 8 bases, leaving 8 bases between them. CDR1 is SGDLS, CDR2 YYNGEE, per germline. The CDR3 loop spans 13 amino acids. CDR3 amino acids: CASSVANKGELFF. CDR3 in DNA: TGTGCCAGCAGCGTAGCTAATAAGGGGGAGCTGTTTTTT. Based on the CDR3 plus reference TRBV9 and TRBJ2-2, the full variable domain is DSGVTQTPKHLITATGQRVTLRCSPRSGDLSVYWYQQSLDQGLQFLIQYYNGEERAKGNILERFSAQQFPDLHSELNLSSLELGDSALYFCASSVANKGELFFGEGSRLTVL.

The genes are TRBV6-5 and TRBJ2-3; 8 nucleotides agree with TRBD2. The CDR3 is made up of 15 amino acids. With V trimmed by 2 bases and J by 5 bases, 6 bases remained unmatched. The germline V gene encodes CDR1 MNHEY and CDR2 SVGAGI. The CDR3 spells CASSYDGGEGDTQYF. The CDR3 DNA follows: TGTGCCAGCAGTTACGACGGGGGGGAGGGAGATACGCAGTATTTT.

J is TRBJ2-2 and V is TRBV6-5; perhaps TRBD1 as D (5 bases). There are 14 residues in the CDR3. The ends were cut back, 2 bases at V and 6 bases at J, with 10 bases in the middle. In germline, CDR1 is MNHEY, CDR2 SVGAGI. DNA for the CDR3: TGTGCCAGCAGTTACCAGGGCGGACCCGGGGAGCTGTTTTTT. Its translation is CASSYQGGPGELFF.

This clone is deemed medium-sized. Written as DNA, the CDR3 is TGTGCCAGCAGCTTGGGGGGACGTACGTATGGCTACACCTTC. Its translation is CASSLGGRTYGYTF. The chain combines TRBV5-5 with TRBJ1-2; D is possibly TRBD1 (5 bases). Trimming stripped 0 bases from V and 5 bases from J, with 11 bases between. The germline CDR1 and CDR2 sequences are SGHKS and YYEKEE (reference sequence). CDR3 size: 14 residues.

The rearrangement links TRBV19 to TRBJ1-3; 7 nucleotides match TRBD1. CDR3 length: 14 amino acids. The V gene's germline CDR1 is LNHDA and CDR2 SQIVND (reference sequence). The V and J ends lost 9 bases and 3 bases, in that order; junction bases with no gene match: 8. CDR3 region: CASTQGEIGNTIYF. CDR3 sequence (DNA): TGTGCCAGCACCCAGGGGGAGATTGGAAACACCATATATTTT.

The chain carries TRBV28 and TRBJ2-7; TRBD1 might be the D (6 bases). The CDR3 runs to 15 residues. Germline V gene data show CDR1 as MDHEN and CDR2 as SYDVKM. Trimming left V 5 bases short and J 2 bases short, with 16 bases between. The CDR3 bases are TGTGCCAGCAGTCGATGGACAGAGGGGACCTACGAGCAGTACTTC. This gives the protein CASSRWTEGTYEQYF.

The chain has TRBV4-2 and TRBJ1-1; D uncertain. Trimming removed 0 bases at V and 3 bases at J, with 8 bases between. The CDR3 covers 14 residues. From germline, CDR1 is LGHNA and CDR2 YNFKEQ. CDR3 nucleotide sequence: TGTGCCAGCAGCCAAGATTCAAGTTACACTGAAGCTTTCTTT. It is translated as CASSQDSSYTEAFF.

J is TRBJ2-2 and V is TRBV4-2; TRBD2 matches at 13 bases. The CDR3 is 19 residues long. V was pared by 0 bases and J by 0 bases, with 4 bases of the junction left unmatched. Looked up from germline, CDR1 is LGHNA and CDR2 is YNFKEQ. This CDR3 is CASSQDGLAGATNTGELFF. CDR3 DNA: TGTGCCAGCAGCCAAGATGGACTAGCGGGGGCCACGAACACCGGGGAGCTGTTTTTT.

V is TRBV5-4 and J is TRBJ2-3; 8 positions agree with TRBD1. The CDR3 runs 14 residues. V trimming: 0 bases; J trimming: 3 bases; junction bases outside the gene matches: 0. Germline CDR1 SGHNT, CDR2 YYREEE (reference sequence). In DNA, the CDR3 is TGTGCCAGCAGCTTGGACAGGGGGACAGATACGCAGTATTTT. Translated, it gives CASSLDRGTDTQYF.